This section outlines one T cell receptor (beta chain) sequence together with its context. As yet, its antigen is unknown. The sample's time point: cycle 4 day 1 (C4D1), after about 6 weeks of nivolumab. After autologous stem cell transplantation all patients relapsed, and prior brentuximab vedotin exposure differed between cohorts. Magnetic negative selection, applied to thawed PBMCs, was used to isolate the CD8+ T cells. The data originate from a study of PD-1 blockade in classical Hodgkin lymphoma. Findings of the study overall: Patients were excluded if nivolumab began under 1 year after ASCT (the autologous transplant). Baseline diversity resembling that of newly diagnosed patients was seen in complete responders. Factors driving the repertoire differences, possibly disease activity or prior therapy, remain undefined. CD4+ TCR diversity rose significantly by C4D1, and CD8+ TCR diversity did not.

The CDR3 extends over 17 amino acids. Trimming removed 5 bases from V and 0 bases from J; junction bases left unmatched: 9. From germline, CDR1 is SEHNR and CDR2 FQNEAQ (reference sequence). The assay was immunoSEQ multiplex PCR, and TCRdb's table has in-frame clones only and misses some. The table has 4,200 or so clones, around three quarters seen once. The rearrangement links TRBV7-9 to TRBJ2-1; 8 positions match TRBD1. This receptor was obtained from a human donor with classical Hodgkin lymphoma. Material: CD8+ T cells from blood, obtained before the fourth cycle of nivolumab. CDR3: CASSQDRVYSSYNEQFF. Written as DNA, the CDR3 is TGTGCCAGCAGCCAGGACAGGGTCTACAGCTCCTACAATGAGCAGTTCTTC.